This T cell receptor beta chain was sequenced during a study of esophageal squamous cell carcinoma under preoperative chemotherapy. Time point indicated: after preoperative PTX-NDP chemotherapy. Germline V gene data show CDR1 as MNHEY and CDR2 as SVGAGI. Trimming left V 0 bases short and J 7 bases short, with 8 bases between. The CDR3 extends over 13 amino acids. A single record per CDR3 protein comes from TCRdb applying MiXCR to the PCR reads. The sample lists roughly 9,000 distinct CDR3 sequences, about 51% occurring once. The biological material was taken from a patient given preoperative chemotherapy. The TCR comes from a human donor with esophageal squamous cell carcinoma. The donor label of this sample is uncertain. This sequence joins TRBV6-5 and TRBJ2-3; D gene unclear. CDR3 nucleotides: TGTGCCAGCAGTTACTCCCCCAAAAATACGCAGTATTTT. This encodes CASSYSPKNTQYF.